The sequence of this T cell receptor beta chain was determined in a study of spatial heterogeneity in lung cancer. On the study more broadly: A total of approximately 75 untreated early-stage non-small cell lung cancer patients served as donors. As counted in raw reads, each unique TCR and UMI combination appeared more than ten times on average.

Trimming pared 10 bases from V and 8 bases from J, leaving 8 bases between. The length of the CDR3 is 10 residues. Germline CDR1 is MNHEY and CDR2 is SVGAGI. Documented time point: blood at routine non-recurrence follow-up after resection. Extraction of whole RNA from tumor, nontumor lung or frozen PBMC preceded unsorted sequencing. TCRdb redid the calling of the 5' RACE reads with MiXCR, one entry per CDR3 protein. The sample lists more than 40,000 distinct CDR3 sequences, around 21% occurring once. This clonotype was seen many times. This sequence joins TRBV6-5 and TRBJ2-2; TRBD1 is a possible D gene (5 bases). This receptor was taken from a female donor with early-stage non-small cell lung cancer. The sequencing used PBMCs, collected at follow-up. The CDR3 sequence: CATRVGELFF. CDR3 nucleotide sequence: TGTGCCACCAGGGTAGGGGAGCTGTTTTTT.